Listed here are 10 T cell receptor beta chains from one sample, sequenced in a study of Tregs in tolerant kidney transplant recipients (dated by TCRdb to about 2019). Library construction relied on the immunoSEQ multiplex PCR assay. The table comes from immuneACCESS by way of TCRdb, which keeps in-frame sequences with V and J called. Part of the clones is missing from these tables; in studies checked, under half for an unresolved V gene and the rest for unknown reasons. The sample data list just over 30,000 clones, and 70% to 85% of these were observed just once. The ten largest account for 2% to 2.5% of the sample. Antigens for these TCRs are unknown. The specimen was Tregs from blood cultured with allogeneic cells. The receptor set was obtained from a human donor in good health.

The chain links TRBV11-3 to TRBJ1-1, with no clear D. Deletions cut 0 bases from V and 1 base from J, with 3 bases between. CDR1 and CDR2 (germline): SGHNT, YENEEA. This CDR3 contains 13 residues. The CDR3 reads CASSLDRNTEAFF. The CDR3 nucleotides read TGTGCCAGCAGCTTAGATAGGAACACTGAAGCTTTCTTT.

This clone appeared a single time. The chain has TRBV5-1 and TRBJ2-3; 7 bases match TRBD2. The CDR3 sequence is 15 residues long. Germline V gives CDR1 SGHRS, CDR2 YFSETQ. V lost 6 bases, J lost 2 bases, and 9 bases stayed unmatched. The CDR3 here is CASTTGGPNTDTQYF. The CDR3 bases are TGCGCCAGCACCACGGGGGGTCCGAACACAGATACGCAGTATTTT.

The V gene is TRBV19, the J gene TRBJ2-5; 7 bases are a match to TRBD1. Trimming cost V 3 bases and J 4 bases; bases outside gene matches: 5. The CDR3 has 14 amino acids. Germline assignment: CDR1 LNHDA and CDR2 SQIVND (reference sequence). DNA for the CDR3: TGTGCCAGTAGTATCACAGGGGCCCGAGAGACCCAGTACTTC. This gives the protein CASSITGARETQYF.

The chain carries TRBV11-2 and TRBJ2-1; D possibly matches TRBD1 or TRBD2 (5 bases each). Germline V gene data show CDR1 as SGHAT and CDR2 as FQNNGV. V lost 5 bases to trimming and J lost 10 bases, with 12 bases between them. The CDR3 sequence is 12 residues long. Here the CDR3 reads CASSPSRVEQFF. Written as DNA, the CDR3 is TGTGCCAGCAGCCCTAGCAGGGTGGAGCAGTTCTTC.

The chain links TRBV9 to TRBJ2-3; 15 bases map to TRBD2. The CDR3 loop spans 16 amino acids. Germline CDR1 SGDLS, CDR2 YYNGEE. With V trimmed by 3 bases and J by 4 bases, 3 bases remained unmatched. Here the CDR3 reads CASSARTSGGADTQYF. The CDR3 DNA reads TGTGCCAGCAGCGCTCGGACTAGCGGGGGGGCAGATACGCAGTATTTT.

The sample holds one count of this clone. Written as DNA, the CDR3 is TGTGCCAGCAGCATACGAGGGGTCGAGCAGTACTTC. Its protein is CASSIRGVEQYF. The chain recombines TRBV11-1 with TRBJ2-7; D may be TRBD1 or TRBD2 (5 bases each). Between the trimmed V and J ends, which lost 5 bases and 6 bases, there was a span of 11 bases. CDR3 length: 12 amino acids. Germline V gene sequence: CDR1 SGHAT, CDR2 FQDESV (reference sequence).

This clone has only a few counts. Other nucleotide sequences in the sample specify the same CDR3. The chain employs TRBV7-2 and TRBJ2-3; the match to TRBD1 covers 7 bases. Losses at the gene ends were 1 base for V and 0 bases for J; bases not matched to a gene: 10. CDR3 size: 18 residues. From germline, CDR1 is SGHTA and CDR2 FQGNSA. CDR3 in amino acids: CASSLGGTGVLSTDTQYF. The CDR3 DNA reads TGTGCCAGCAGCTTAGGAGGTACAGGGGTTTTGAGCACAGATACGCAGTATTTT.

The CDR3 bases are TGTGCCAGCAGCAAAGTGCGGCAGTTCTTC. Translation gives CASSKVRQFF. This chain joins TRBV21-1 and TRBJ2-1; the D segment call TRBD2 is taken from the table without a DNA check. TRBV21-1 is noted as a pseudogene. The CDR3 runs to 10 residues.

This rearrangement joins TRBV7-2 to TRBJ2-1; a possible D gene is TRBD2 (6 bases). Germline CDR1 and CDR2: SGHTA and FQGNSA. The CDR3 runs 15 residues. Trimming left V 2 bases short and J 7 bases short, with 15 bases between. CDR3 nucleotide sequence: TGTGCCAGCAGCTTATGGGCTAGCGATTCGAATGAGCAGTTCTTC. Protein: CASSLWASDSNEQFF. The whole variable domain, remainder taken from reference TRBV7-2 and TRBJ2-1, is GAGVSQSPSNKVTEKGKDVELRCDPISGHTALYWYRQSLGQGLEFLIYFQGNSAPDKSGLPSDRFSAERTGGSVSTLTIQRTQQEDSAVYLCASSLWASDSNEQFFGPGTRLTVL.

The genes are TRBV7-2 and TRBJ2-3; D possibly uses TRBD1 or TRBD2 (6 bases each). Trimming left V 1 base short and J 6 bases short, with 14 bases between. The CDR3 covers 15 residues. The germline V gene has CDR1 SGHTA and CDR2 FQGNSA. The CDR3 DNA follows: TGTGCCAGCAGCTTAGGTTGGGGGGCAGGGGATACGCAGTATTTT. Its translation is CASSLGWGAGDTQYF.